This is a list of T cell receptor beta chains from one sample in a study of cytomegalovirus exposure and HLA in healthy donors. Here immunoSEQ multiplex PCR was the method, and the copy in TCRdb shows in-frame clones only, minus some. Of about 120,000 clones detected, 70% to 75% appear once; the ten largest clones hold 1.6%. Sequencing used PBMCs. Receptors were obtained from a woman between 18 and 29 years old in good health and CMV-seronegative. The CDR3 runs from the conserved cysteine through the conserved F or W. The D gene is left open where the match is weak. Clone size is stated in some rows and not others, as once, few, many or a class when expanded.

v_gene: TRBV2; j_gene: TRBJ1-2; abundance: .; d_gene: .; CDR3aa: CASSEMDRPSDGYTF; CDR3nt: TGTGCCAGCAGTGAGATGGACAGACCCTCCGATGGCTACACCTTC
v_gene: TRBV7-9; j_gene: TRBJ2-7; abundance: .; d_gene: .; CDR3aa: CASSLTGTRSSYEQYF; CDR3nt: TGTGCCAGCAGCCTTACCGGGACAAGGAGCTCCTACGAGCAGTACTTC
v_gene: TRBV28; j_gene: TRBJ1-3; abundance: .; d_gene: .; CDR3aa: CASTAPGGVGGNTIYF; CDR3nt: TGTGCCAGCACCGCCCCGGGGGGAGTGGGTGGAAACACCATATATTTT
v_gene: TRBV2; j_gene: TRBJ2-7; abundance: .; d_gene: .; CDR3aa: CASSSTVGLYGQYF; CDR3nt: TGTGCCAGCAGCTCCACGGTGGGGCTCTACGGGCAGTACTTC
v_gene: TRBV30; j_gene: TRBJ1-1; abundance: .; d_gene: .; CDR3aa: CACQTALNTEAFF; CDR3nt: TGTGCCTGTCAGACAGCGTTGAACACTGAAGCTTTCTTT
v_gene: TRBV5-1; j_gene: TRBJ2-2; abundance: .; d_gene: TRBD2; CDR3aa: CASSSRPSGGLGTGELFF; CDR3nt: TGCGCCAGCAGCTCCCGGCCGAGCGGGGGTCTAGGCACCGGGGAGCTGTTTTTT
v_gene: TRBV27; j_gene: TRBJ2-2; abundance: .; d_gene: TRBD1; CDR3aa: CASSLVGQATNTGELFF; CDR3nt: TGTGCCAGCAGTTTGGTAGGACAGGCAACGAACACCGGGGAGCTGTTTTTT
v_gene: TRBV5-4; j_gene: TRBJ2-7; abundance: once; d_gene: TRBD1; CDR3aa: CASRNWRQGGNYEQYF; CDR3nt: TGTGCCAGCAGAAACTGGCGACAGGGGGGAAACTACGAGCAGTACTTC
v_gene: TRBV5-4; j_gene: TRBJ2-7; abundance: once; d_gene: TRBD1; CDR3aa: CASSITGQGVEQYF; CDR3nt: TGTGCCAGCAGCATCACAGGACAGGGGGTCGAGCAGTACTTC
v_gene: TRBV15; j_gene: TRBJ2-6; abundance: .; d_gene: TRBD2; CDR3aa: CATSGGWGGTGANVLTF; CDR3nt: TGTGCCACCAGCGGAGGGTGGGGAGGGACTGGGGCCAACGTCCTGACTTTC
v_gene: TRBV30; j_gene: TRBJ1-5; abundance: .; d_gene: .; CDR3aa: CAWSVLSHSNQPQHF; CDR3nt: TGTGCCTGGAGTGTTCTGTCACATAGCAATCAGCCCCAGCATTTT